The following is a TCR beta chain sequence with its context. Its antigen remains unidentified. No much larger clone is present one base from it, and per-base qualities are unavailable. The junction shows trimming of 0 bases on V and 7 bases on J, plus 10 bases between the germline ends. The germline V gene encodes CDR1 ENHRY and CDR2 SYGVKD. The CDR3 starts with the cysteine, ends with the phenylalanine, and has 13 residues. The entry retains the CDR3 DNA only, 39 bases that are in frame from base 1. This entry comes from a study of blood T cell repertoires in COVID-19 (TCRdb year 2020). About the full investigation: The collaborator samples originated in the United States, Italy and Spain and spanned the acute and convalescent phases of COVID-19. The prospective study material was composed of cDNA or gDNA derived from T cells, B-cell-depleted T cells, or PBMCs. Subjects who had been exposed to COVID-19, were actively infected with it, or had recovered from it provided the deeply sampled blood TCRbeta repertoires that made up the dataset. The repertoires were made available in a free public database intended to serve as a resource for research on the immune response to SARS-CoV-2. The samples were drawn from the first 160 participants of the ongoing ImmuneRACE study and from roughly 1,300 subjects provided by 6 global collaborators. Sample metadata almost always included a de-identified subject ID, COVID-19 status, age in years and sex. Where available, HLA class I and class II types were taken from metadata supplied by the sample provider and were not determined by assay-based typing. Results the study describes overall, beyond this receptor: Clinical and demographic metadata were provided uncurated, with the amount varying by source and participant.

TCRbeta CDR3 regions were amplified from genomic DNA using the immunoSEQ Assay, a bias-controlled multiplex PCR. From the authors' description of their analysis: Nucleated cell counts per sample were estimated from amplification of reference gene primers within the assay. To quantify the absolute abundance of each unique TCRbeta CDR3 rearrangement, sequence reads were collapsed and filtered. For each sample, productive Simpson clonality was calculated as the square root of Simpson's diversity index across productive rearrangements. TCRdb re-hosts the immuneACCESS table, in-frame sequences only. Its copies lack some clones; in the studies checked, an unresolved V gene accounts for under half of them, and the cause for the rest is not known. Clonal size and the V and J genes are those of that table, whereas D and trimming came from the DNA. This sample holds approximately 400,000 clones; approximately 80% were observed only once. Around 1% of the sample is taken by the ten largest.

The collaborating institutions used their own protocols to collect whole blood in K2EDTA tubes. For TCRbeta analysis, collaborator samples were shipped as frozen whole blood, as isolated PBMCs, or as DNA extracted from either sample type. This receptor was taken from a human donor with acute or convalescent COVID-19. The donor label of this sample is uncertain. The V gene is TRBV10-3 and the J gene is TRBJ2-7, with the D gene not clear enough to name. Specimen: peripheral blood. The bases read TGTGCCATCAGTGAGTCGAACTCCTGGGAGCAGTACTTC. It translates as CAISESNSWEQYF.